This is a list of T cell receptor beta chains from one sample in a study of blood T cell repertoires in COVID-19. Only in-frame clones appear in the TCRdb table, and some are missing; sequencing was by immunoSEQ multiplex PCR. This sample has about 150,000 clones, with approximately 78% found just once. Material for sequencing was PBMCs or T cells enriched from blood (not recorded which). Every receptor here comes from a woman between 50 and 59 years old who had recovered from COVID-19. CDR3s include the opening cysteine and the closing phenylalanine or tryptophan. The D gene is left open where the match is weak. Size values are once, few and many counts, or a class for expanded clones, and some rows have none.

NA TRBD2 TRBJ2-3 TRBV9 CASSPSGVGTDTQYF TGTGCCAGCAGCCCTAGCGGGGTGGGGACAGATACGCAGTATTTT
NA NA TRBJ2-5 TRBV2 CASSDTGTQETQYF TGTGCCAGCAGTGATACAGGAACCCAAGAGACCCAGTACTTC
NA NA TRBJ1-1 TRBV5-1 CASRGGTMNTEAFF TGCGCCAGCAGGGGGGGGACGATGAACACTGAAGCTTTCTTT
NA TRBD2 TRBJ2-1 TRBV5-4 CASSLEAGERMMQFF TGTGCCAGCAGCTTGGAAGCGGGGGAGCGGATGATGCAGTTCTTC
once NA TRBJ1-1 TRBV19 CASSSTRAYNTEAFF TGTGCCAGTAGTTCTACCAGAGCGTATAACACTGAAGCTTTCTTT
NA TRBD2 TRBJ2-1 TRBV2 CASGASGGPYNEQFF TGTGCCAGCGGGGCCAGCGGGGGGCCCTACAATGAGCAGTTCTTC
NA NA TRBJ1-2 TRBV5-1 CASSLQGTFPDYGYTF TGCGCCAGCAGCTTGCAGGGTACCTTTCCTGACTATGGCTACACCTTC
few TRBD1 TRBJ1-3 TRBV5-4 CASRPDRGAGNTIYF TGTGCCAGCAGACCAGACAGGGGAGCCGGAAACACCATATATTTT
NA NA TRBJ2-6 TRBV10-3 CAISSDSSGANVLTF TGTGCCATCAGCTCGGACAGCTCTGGGGCCAACGTCCTGACTTTC
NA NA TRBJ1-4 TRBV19 CASSSTGRVEKLFF TGTGCCAGTAGTTCAACAGGGCGAGTTGAAAAACTGTTTTTT
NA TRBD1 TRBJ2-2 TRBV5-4 CASSLGGQGTGELFF TGTGCCAGCAGCTTGGGGGGACAGGGGACCGGGGAGCTGTTTTTT
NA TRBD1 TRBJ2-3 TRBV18 CASSHGTDTDTQYF TGTGCCAGCTCCCACGGGACAGATACAGATACGCAGTATTTT
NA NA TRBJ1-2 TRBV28 CASSSEDYGYTF TGTGCCAGCAGTTCCGAGGACTATGGCTACACCTTC
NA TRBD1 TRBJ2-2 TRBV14 CASRARDRATGELFF TGTGCCAGCAGGGCACGAGACAGGGCCACCGGGGAGCTGTTTTTT
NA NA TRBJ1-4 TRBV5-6 CASSIQGFNEKLFF TGTGCCAGCAGCATACAGGGATTTAATGAAAAACTGTTTTTT
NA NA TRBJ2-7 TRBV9 CASGPQGSSYEQYF TGTGCCAGCGGGCCACAGGGTAGCTCCTACGAGCAGTACTTC
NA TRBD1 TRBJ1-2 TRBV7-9 CASSLRTGVGQDYGYTF TGTGCCAGCAGCTTAAGAACAGGGGTAGGGCAGGACTATGGCTACACCTTC
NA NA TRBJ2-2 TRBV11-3 CASSLGGFGYTGELFF TGTGCCAGCAGCTTAGGAGGGTTCGGATACACCGGGGAGCTGTTTTTT
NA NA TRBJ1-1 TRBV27 CASSFYGQFAEAFF TGTGCCAGCAGTTTTTATGGACAATTCGCTGAAGCTTTCTTT
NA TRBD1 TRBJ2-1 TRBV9 CASSVAGRGRLRDEQFF TGTGCCAGCAGCGTAGCCGGAAGGGGGCGACTGCGAGATGAGCAGTTCTTC